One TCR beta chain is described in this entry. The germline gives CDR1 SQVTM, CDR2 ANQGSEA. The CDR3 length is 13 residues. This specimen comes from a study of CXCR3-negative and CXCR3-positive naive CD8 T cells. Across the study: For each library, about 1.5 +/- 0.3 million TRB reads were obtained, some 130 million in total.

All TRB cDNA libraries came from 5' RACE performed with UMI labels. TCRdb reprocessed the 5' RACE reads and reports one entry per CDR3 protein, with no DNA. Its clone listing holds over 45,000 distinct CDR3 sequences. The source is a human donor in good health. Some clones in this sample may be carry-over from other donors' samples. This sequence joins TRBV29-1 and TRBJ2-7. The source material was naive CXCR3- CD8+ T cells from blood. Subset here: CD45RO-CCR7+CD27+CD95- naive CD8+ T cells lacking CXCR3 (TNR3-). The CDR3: CSVEDMISHEQYF.